Listed here are 5 T cell receptor beta chains from one sample, sequenced in a study of blood T cell repertoires in COVID-19. Assay used: immunoSEQ multiplex PCR; TCRdb lists only in-frame clones, some missing. The data contain hundreds of thousands of clones, 75% to 90% of them singletons. The sequencing sample was made of PBMCs or T cells enriched from blood (not recorded which). The receptors come from a woman aged 40 to 55 who had recovered from COVID-19.

This chain uses TRBV9 with TRBJ2-1; D uncertain. Germline V gene data show CDR1 as SGDLS and CDR2 as YYNGEE. Trimming took 2 bases from V and 5 from J, leaving 5 bases between them. CDR3 length equals 12 residues. The CDR3 is CASSVYNNEQFF. The CDR3 nucleotides read TGTGCCAGCAGCGTGTATAACAATGAGCAGTTCTTC.

The J gene is TRBJ2-1, the V gene TRBV4-1, with 11 bases identical to TRBD2. In germline, CDR1 is MGHRA, CDR2 YSYEKL. The CDR3 has 16 residues. J lost 2 bases, V lost 1 base, and 1 base had no gene match. The CDR3 here is CASSQVLAGAYNEQFF. In nucleotides, the CDR3 is TGCGCCAGCAGCCAAGTACTAGCGGGGGCCTACAATGAGCAGTTCTTC.

The J gene is TRBJ1-2, the V gene TRBV5-1, with no clear D. The CDR3 runs to 13 residues. The V gene's germline CDR1 is SGHRS and CDR2 YFSETQ. Trimming cost V 3 bases and J 4 bases, with 10 bases left between them. This CDR3 is CASSSDTLYGYTF. In nucleotides, the CDR3 is TGCGCCAGCAGCTCCGACACCCTCTATGGCTACACCTTC.

The chain has TRBV20-1 and TRBJ1-1, with D perhaps matching TRBD1 (6 bases). Germline CDR1 reads DFQATT; CDR2 reads SNEGSKA (reference sequence). The length of the CDR3 is 11 residues. Trimming removed 6 bases at V and 7 bases at J, with 12 bases between. The CDR3 bases are TGCAGTGCCGCGACAGGAGTTGAAGCTTTCTTT. It encodes CSAATGVEAFF.

This sequence joins TRBV6-1 and TRBJ1-6; D uncertain. Germline loops: CDR1 MNHNS, CDR2 SASEGT. The CDR3 spans 15 residues. Trimming took 3 bases from V and 7 from J, leaving 13 bases between them. This chain's CDR3 is CASSEYGPGNSPLHF. For the CDR3, the DNA is TGTGCCAGCAGTGAGTACGGTCCGGGGAATTCACCCCTCCACTTT.